This T cell receptor beta chain was retrieved from a study of blood T cell repertoires in COVID-19. On the study more broadly: Italy, Spain and the United States were the sources of the convalescent and acute COVID-19 samples.

CDR3 length equals 13 residues. Germline CDR1 reads KGHDR; CDR2 reads SFDVKD. Trimming took 9 bases from V and 7 from J, leaving 15 bases between them. The method was immunoSEQ multiplex PCR; TCRdb's version includes in-frame clones alone and lacks a portion of them. The sample holds over 200,000 clones; over 80% are singletons and the top ten take roughly 1.2%. The TCR comes from a human donor in a cohort exposed to, infected with or recovered from COVID-19 (not recorded which). The donor label of this sample is uncertain. The J gene is TRBJ1-5, the V gene TRBV24-1, with D possibly being TRBD1 (6 bases). Sequenced: PBMCs or T cells enriched from blood (not recorded which). The CDR3 region is CATGGGRGQPQHF. The CDR3, as DNA: TGTGCCACCGGGGGGGGGCGCGGCCAGCCCCAGCATTTT.